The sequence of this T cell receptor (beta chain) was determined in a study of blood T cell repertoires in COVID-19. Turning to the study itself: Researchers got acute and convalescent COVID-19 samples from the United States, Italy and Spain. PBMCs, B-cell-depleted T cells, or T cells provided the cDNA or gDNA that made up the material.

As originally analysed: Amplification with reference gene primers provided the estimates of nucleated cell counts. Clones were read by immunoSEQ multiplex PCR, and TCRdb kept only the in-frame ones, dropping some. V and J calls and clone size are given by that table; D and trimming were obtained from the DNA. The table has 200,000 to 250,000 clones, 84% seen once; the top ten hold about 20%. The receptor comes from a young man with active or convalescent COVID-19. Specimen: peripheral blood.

The CDR3 protein is CATKPPVASGRTDTQYF. The CDR3 DNA reads as TGTGCCACCAAACCCCCGGTGGCTAGCGGACGCACAGATACGCAGTATTTT. The gene calls are TRBV11-2 and TRBJ2-3, with 7 bases identical to TRBD2. V lost 10 bases, J lost 1 base, and 17 bases stayed unmatched. This CDR3 has 17 residues. In germline, CDR1 is SGHAT, CDR2 FQNNGV. The entire variable domain, with the rest obtained from reference TRBV11-2 and TRBJ2-3, is as follows: EAGVAQSPRYKIIEKRQSVAFWCNPISGHATLYWYQQILGQGPKLLIQFQNNGVVDDSQLPKDRFSAERLKGVDSTLKIQPAKLEDSAVYLCATKPPVASGRTDTQYFGPGTRLTVL.